This TCR beta chain was identified during a study of blood T cell repertoires in COVID-19. Study-wide context: T cells, B-cell-depleted T cells, or PBMCs supplied cDNA or gDNA.

The germline V and J ends were trimmed by 7 bases and 4 bases, with 11 bases remaining between them. Germline CDR1 LNHDA, CDR2 SQIVND (reference sequence). The CDR3 loop spans 12 amino acids. This table comes from immunoSEQ multiplex PCR, and its TCRdb copy is limited to in-frame clones, with some not included. Of some 180,000 clones in the sample, roughly 87% were seen once. The receptor comes from a woman aged 60-70 years with COVID-19, enrolled during active disease. The chain combines TRBV19 with TRBJ2-7; TRBD1 might be the D (5 bases). Sequencing input: peripheral blood. The CDR3 sequence: CASTNRQYEQYF. The CDR3 bases are TGTGCCAGTACCAATCGACAGTACGAGCAGTACTTC.